This T cell receptor (beta chain) came from a study of neoadjuvant anti-PD-1 for oral cavity cancer. The wider study: Patients without progression got a fourth dose around day 43.

The study's findings and limits: Non-responders to neoadjuvant nivolumab had significantly more clonal PBMC T cells than responders. With three patients per group, TCR findings need larger cohorts.

Germline V gene lookup returns CDR1 MGHRA and CDR2 YSYEKL. Trimming left V 5 bases short and J 5 bases short, with 15 bases between. The CDR3 covers 14 residues. There are a few counts of this clone. Its antigen is as yet unknown. Noted time point: after neoadjuvant nivolumab, at surgical resection. Profiled with immunoSEQ multiplex PCR; TCRdb holds only in-frame clones, not every one. Here the sample spans 55,000 to 80,000 clones, roughly nine tenths being singletons. The chain uses TRBV4-1 and TRBJ1-2; D unclear. The source material was PBMCs, sampled after nivolumab (anti-PD-1) treatment. This TCR came from a person aged 35 to 85 with oral cavity squamous cell carcinoma. The CDR3 region has the DNA TGCGCCAGCAGCAAAGGTCCCCTGGGGTATGGCTACACCTTC. This sequence encodes CASSKGPLGYGYTF.